This T cell receptor (beta chain) was sequenced during a study of blood T cell repertoires in COVID-19. Across the study: From the United States, Italy and Spain came samples of acute and convalescent COVID-19.

Original data processing: Amplification from reference gene primers served as the basis for estimated nucleated cell counts. TCRdb's copy holds only in-frame clones and misses some; the assay was immunoSEQ multiplex PCR. V, J and clone size reflect that table, while D and trimming were determined from the DNA. This table has around 170,000 clones, around 83% appearing once. The sequenced sample consisted of peripheral blood. The receptor was isolated from a woman aged 40 to 55 with acute or convalescent COVID-19.

CDR3 nucleotide sequence: TGTGCCAGCAGCTATCCAATCGAGACCGGGGAGCTGTTTTTT. Its protein product is CASSYPIETGELFF. This chain connects TRBV5-4 to TRBJ2-2; D remains ambiguous. Germline V gene sequence: CDR1 SGHNT, CDR2 YYREEE (reference sequence). This CDR3 contains 14 residues. Trimming took off 3 bases at V and 5 bases at J, with 11 bases between the two ends.